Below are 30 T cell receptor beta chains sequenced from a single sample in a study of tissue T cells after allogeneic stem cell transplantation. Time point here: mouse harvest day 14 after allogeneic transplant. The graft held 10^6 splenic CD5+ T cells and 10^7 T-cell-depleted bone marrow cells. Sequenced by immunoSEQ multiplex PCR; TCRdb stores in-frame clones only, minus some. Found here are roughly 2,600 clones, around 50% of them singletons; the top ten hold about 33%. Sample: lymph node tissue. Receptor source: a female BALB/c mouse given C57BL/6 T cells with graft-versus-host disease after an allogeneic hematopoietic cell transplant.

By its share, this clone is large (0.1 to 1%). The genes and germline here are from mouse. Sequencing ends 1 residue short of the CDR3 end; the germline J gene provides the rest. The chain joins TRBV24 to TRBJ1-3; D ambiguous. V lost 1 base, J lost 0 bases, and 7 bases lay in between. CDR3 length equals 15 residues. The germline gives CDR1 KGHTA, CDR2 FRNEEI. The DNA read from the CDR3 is TGTGCCAGCAGTCTGTCTCAGTCTTCTGGAAATACGCTCTAT. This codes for CASSLSQSSGNTLY. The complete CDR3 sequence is CASSLSQSSGNTLYF.

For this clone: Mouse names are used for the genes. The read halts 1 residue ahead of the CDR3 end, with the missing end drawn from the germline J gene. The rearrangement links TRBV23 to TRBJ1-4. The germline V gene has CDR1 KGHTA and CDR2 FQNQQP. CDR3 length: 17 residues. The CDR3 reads CSSSQSGKKISNERLFF. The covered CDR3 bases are TGCTCCAGCAGTCAATCGGGGAAGAAAATTTCCAACGAAAGATTATTT. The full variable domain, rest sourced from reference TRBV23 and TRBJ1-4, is DAAVTQKPRYLIKMKGQEAEMKCIPEKGHTAVFWYQQKQSKELKFLIYFQNQQPLDQIDMVKERFSAVCPSSSLCSLGIRTCEAEDSALYLCSSSQSGKKISNERLFFGHGTKLSVL.

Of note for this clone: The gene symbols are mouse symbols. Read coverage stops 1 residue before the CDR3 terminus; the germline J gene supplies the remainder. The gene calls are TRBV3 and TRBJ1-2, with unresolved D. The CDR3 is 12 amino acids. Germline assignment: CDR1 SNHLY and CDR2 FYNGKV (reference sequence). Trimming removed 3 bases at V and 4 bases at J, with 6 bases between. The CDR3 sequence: CASSFQPSDYTF. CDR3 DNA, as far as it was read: TGTGCCAGCAGCTTTCAGCCCTCCGACTACACC.

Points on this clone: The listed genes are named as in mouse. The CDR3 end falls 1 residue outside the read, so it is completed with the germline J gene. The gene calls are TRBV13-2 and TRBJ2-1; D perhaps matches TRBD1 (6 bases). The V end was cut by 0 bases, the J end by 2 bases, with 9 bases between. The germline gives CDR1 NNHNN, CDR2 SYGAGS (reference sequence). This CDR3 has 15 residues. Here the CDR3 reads CASGDATGYYAEQFF. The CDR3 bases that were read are TGTGCCAGCGGTGATGCAACAGGGTACTATGCTGAGCAGTTC.

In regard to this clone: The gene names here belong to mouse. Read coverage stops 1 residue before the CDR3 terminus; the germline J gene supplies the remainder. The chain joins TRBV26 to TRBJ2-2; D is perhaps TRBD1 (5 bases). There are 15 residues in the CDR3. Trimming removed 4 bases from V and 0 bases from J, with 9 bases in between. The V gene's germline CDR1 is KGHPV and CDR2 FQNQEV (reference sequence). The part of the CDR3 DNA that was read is TGTGCCAGCAGTCCTCCGACAGCAAACACCGGGCAGCTCTAC. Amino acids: CASSPPTANTGQLY. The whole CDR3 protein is CASSPPTANTGQLYF.

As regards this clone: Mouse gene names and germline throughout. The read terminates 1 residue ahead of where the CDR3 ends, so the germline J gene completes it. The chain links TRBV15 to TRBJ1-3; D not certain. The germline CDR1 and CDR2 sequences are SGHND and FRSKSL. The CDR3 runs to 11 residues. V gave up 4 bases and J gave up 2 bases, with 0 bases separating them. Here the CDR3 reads CASSSGNTLYF. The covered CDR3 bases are TGTGCCAGCAGTTCTGGAAATACGCTCTAT.

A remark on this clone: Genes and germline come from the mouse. The covered CDR3 bases are TGTGCCAGCTCTCCCCAGGGGGGCACCGGGCAGCTCTAC. Translation: CASSPQGGTGQLY. In full, the CDR3 is CASSPQGGTGQLYF. This chain uses TRBV12-1 with TRBJ2-2; weak D call: TRBD1 (7 bases). The observed sequence ends 1 residue before the CDR3 terminus, with the missing tail filled in from the germline J gene. There are 14 residues in the CDR3. Trimming pared 2 bases from V and 4 bases from J, leaving 10 bases between. CDR1 and CDR2 (germline): SGHSN, HYEKVE.

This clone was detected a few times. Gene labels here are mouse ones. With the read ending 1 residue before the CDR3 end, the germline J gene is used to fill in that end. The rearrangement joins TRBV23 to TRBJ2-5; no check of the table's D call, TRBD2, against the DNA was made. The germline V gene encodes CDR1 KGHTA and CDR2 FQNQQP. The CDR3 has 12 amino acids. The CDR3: CSSRLGGDTQYF. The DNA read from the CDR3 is TGCTCCAGTAGACTGGGGGGAGACACCCAGTAC.

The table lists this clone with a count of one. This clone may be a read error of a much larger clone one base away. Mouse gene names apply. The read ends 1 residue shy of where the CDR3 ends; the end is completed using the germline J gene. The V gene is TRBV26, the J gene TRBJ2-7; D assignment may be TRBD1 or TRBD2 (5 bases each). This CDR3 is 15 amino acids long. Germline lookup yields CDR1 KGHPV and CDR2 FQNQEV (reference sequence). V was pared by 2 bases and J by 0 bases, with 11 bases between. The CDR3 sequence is CASSLPRGDSYEQYF. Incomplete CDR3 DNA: TGTGCCAGCAGTCTGCCAAGGGGCGACTCCTATGAACAGTAC.

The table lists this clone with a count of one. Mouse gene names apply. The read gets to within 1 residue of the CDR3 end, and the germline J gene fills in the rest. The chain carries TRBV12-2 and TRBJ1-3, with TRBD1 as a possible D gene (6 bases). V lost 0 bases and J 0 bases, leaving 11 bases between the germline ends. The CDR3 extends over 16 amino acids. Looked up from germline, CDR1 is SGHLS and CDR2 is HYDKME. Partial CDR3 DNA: TGTGCCAGCTCTCTCGGGACACCTTATTCTGGAAATACGCTCTAT. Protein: CASSLGTPYSGNTLY. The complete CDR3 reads CASSLGTPYSGNTLYF.

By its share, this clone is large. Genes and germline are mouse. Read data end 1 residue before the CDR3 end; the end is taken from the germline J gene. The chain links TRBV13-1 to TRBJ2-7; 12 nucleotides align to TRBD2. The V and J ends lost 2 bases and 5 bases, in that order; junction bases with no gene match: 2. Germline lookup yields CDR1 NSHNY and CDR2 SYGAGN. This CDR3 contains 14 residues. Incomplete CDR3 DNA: TGTGCCAGCAGTGAGCGGACTGGGGGGGATGAACAGTAC. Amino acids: CASSERTGGDEQY. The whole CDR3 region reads CASSERTGGDEQYF.

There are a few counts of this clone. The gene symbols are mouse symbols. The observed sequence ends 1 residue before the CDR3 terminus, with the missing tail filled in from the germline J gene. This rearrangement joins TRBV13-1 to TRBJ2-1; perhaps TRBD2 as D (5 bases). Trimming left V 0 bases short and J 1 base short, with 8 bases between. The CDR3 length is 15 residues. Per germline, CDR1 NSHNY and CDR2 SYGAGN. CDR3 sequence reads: CASSDAPGNYAEQFF. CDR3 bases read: TGTGCCAGCAGTGATGCGCCTGGGAACTATGCTGAGCAGTTC.

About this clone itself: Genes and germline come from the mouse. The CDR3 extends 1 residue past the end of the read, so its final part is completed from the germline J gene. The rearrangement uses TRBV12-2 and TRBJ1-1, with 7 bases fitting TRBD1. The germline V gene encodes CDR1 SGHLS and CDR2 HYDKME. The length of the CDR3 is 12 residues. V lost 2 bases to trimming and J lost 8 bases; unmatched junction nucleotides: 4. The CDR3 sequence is CASSPTGREVFF. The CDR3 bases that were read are TGTGCCAGCTCTCCGACAGGGAGGGAAGTCTTC.

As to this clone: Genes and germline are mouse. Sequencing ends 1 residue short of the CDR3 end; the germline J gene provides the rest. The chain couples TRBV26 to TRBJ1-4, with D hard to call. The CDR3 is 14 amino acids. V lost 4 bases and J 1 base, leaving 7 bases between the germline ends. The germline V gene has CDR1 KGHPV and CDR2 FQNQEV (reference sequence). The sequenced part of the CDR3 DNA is TGTGCCAGCAGTCAGGGCAGTTCCAACGAAAGATTATTT. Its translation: CASSQGSSNERLF. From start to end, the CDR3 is CASSQGSSNERLFF.

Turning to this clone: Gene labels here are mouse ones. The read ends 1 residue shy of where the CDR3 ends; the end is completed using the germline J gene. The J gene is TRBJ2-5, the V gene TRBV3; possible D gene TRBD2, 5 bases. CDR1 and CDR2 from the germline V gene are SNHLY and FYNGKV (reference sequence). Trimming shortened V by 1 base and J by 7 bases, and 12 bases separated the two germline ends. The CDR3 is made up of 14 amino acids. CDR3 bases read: TGTGCCAGCAGCTTAGACTGGAGCCGGAACACCCAGTAC. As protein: CASSLDWSRNTQY. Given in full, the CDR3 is CASSLDWSRNTQYF.

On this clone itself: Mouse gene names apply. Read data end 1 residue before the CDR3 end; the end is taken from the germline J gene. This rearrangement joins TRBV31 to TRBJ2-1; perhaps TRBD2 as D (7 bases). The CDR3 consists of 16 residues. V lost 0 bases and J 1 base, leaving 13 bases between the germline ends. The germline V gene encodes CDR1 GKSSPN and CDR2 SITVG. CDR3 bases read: TGTGCCTGGAGTCTTGGTGGGGGGCTGAACTATGCTGAGCAGTTC. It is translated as CAWSLGGGLNYAEQF. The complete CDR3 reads CAWSLGGGLNYAEQFF.

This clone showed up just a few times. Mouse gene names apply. CDR3 bases read: TGCTCCAGCAGTCAATCTCCCTGGGGTCGGGCTGAGCAGTTC. Translation: CSSSQSPWGRAEQF. The full-length CDR3 reads as CSSSQSPWGRAEQFF. This chain connects TRBV23 to TRBJ2-1; the table's D call, TRBD2, has no DNA check behind it. The CDR3 is cut off 1 residue early in the read; its end comes from the germline J gene. The CDR3 consists of 15 residues. Germline V gene lookup returns CDR1 KGHTA and CDR2 FQNQQP.

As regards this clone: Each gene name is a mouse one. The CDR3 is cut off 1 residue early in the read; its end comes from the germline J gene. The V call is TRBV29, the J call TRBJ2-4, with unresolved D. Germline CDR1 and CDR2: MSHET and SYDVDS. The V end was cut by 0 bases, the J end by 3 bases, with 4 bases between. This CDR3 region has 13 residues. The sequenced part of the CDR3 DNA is TGTGCTAGCAGTTTATCTTGGCAAAACACCTTGTAC. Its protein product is CASSLSWQNTLY. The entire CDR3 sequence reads CASSLSWQNTLYF.

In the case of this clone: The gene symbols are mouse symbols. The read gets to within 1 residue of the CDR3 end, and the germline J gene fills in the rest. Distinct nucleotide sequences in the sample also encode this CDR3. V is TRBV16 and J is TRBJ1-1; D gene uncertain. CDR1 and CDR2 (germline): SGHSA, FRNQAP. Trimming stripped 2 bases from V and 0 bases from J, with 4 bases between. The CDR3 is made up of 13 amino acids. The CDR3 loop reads CASSLTANTEVFF. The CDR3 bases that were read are TGTGCAAGCAGCTTAACAGCAAACACAGAAGTCTTC.

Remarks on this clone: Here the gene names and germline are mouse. The CDR3 DNA, read in part, is TGTGCCAGCAGTGATGGACAGGGGGCGAGGTCGCCCCTCTAC. It translates to CASSDGQGARSPLY. The full CDR3 protein is CASSDGQGARSPLYF. The gene calls are TRBV13-1 and TRBJ1-6, with 10 positions matching TRBD1. The read gets to within 1 residue of the CDR3 end, and the germline J gene fills in the rest. TRBJ1-6 is known as an ORF, though its function is uncertain. CDR1 is NSHNY and CDR2 is SYGAGN in the germline V gene. Trimming cost V 0 bases and J 10 bases; bases outside gene matches: 4. This CDR3 region has 15 residues.

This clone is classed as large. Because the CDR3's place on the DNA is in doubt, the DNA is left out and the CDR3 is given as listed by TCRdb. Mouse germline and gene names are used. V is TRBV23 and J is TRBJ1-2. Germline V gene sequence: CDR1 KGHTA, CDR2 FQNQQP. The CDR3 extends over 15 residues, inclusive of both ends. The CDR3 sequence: CSSSQSWGLGSDYTF.

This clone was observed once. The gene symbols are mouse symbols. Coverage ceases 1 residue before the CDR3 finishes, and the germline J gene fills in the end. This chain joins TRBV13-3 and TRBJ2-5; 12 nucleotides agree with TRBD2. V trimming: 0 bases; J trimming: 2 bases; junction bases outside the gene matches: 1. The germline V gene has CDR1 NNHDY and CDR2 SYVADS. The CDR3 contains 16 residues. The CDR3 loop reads CASSDGTGGVQDTQYF. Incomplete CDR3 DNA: TGTGCCAGCAGTGATGGGACTGGGGGGGTCCAAGACACCCAGTAC. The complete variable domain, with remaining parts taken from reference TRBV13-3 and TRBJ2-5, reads EAAVTQSPRSKVAVTGGKVTLSCHQTNNHDYMYWYRQDTGHGLRLIHYSYVADSTEKGDIPDGYKASRPSQENFSLILELASLSQTAVYFCASSDGTGGVQDTQYFGPGTRLLVL.

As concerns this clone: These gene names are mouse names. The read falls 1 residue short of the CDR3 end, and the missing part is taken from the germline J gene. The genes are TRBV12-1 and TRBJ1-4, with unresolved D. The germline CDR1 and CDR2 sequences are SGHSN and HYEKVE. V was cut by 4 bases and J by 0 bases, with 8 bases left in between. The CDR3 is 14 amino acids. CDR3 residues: CASSIQLSNERLFF. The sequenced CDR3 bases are TGTGCCAGCTCCATACAACTTTCCAACGAAAGATTATTT.

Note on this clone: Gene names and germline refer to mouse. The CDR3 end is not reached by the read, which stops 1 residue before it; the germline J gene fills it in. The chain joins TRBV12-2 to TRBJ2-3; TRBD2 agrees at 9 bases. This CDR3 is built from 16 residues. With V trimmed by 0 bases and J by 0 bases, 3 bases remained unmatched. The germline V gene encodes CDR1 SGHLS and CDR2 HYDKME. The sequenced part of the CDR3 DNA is TGTGCCAGCTCTCTCGCTGGGGGGGGGAGTGCAGAAACGCTGTAT. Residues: CASSLAGGGSAETLY. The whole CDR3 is CASSLAGGGSAETLYF.

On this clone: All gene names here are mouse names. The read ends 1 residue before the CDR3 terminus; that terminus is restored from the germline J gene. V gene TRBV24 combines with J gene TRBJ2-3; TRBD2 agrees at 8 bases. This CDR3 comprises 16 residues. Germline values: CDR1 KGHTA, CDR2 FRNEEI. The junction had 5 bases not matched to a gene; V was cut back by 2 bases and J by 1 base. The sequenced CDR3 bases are TGTGCCAGCAGTCTGGGGGGGGCGCGAGGTGCAGAAACGCTGTAT. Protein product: CASSLGGARGAETLY. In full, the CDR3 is CASSLGGARGAETLYF.

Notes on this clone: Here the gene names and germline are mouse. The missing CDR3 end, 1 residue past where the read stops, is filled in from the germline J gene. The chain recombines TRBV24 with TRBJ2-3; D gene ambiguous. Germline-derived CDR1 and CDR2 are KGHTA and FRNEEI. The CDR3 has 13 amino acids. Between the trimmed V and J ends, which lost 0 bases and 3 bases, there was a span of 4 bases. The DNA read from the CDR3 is TGTGCCAGCAGTCTGTATTCAGCAGAAACGCTGTAT. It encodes CASSLYSAETLY. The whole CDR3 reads CASSLYSAETLYF.

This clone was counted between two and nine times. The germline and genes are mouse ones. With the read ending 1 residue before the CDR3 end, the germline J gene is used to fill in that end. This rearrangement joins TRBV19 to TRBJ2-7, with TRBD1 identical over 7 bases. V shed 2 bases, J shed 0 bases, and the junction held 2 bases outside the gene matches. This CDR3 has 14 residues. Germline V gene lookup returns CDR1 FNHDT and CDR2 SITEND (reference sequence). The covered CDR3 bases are TGTGCCAGCAGTATTGGGACAGACTCCTATGAACAGTAC. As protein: CASSIGTDSYEQY. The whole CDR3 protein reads CASSIGTDSYEQYF.

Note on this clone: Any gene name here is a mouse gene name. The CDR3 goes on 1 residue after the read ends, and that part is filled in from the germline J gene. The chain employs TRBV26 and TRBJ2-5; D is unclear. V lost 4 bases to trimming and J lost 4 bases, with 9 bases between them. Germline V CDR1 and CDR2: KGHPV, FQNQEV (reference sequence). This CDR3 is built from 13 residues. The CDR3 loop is CASSPWAKDTQYF. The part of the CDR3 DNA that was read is TGTGCCAGCAGTCCGTGGGCGAAAGACACCCAGTAC.

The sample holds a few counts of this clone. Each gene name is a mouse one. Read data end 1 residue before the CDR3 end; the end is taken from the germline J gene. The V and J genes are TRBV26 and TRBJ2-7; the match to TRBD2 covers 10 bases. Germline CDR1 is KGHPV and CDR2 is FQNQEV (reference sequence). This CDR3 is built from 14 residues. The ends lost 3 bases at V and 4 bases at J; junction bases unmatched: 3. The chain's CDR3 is CASSLGTGVYEQYF. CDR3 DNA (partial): TGTGCCAGCAGTCTAGGGACTGGGGTGTATGAACAGTAC. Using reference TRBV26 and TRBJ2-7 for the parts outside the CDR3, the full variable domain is NSKVIQTPRYLVKGQGQKAKMRCIPEKGHPVVFWYQQNKNNEFKFLINFQNQEVLQQIDMTEKRFSAECPSNSPCSLEIQSSEAGDSALYLCASSLGTGVYEQYFGPGTRLTVL.

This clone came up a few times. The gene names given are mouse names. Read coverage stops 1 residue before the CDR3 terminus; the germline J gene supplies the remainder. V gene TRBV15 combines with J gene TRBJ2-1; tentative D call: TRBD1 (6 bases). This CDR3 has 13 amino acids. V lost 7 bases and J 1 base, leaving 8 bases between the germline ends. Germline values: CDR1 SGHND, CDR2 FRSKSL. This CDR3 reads CASTGHNYAEQFF. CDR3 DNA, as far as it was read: TGTGCCAGCACGGGACACAACTATGCTGAGCAGTTC. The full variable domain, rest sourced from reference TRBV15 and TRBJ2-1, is DAGVTQTPRHEVAEKGQTIILKCEPVSGHNDLFWYRQTKIQGLELLSYFRSKSLMEDGGAFKDRFKAEMLNSSFSTLKIQPTEPKDSAVYLCASTGHNYAEQFFGPGTRLTVL.